This TCR beta chain was sequenced for a study of blood T cell repertoires in COVID-19. Deletions cut 4 bases from V and 6 bases from J, with 12 bases between. The germline V gene encodes CDR1 SEHNR and CDR2 FQNEAQ (reference sequence). CDR3 length: 14 residues. The repertoire was sequenced with immunoSEQ multiplex PCR; TCRdb's copy has only in-frame clones and lacks some. The table lists approximately 45,000 clones, approximately 90% of them singletons. Source material: peripheral blood. This chain joins TRBV7-9 and TRBJ1-4; D is possibly TRBD1 (6 bases). The clonotype was recovered from a man in his forties with COVID-19, enrolled during active disease. The CDR3 sequence: CASSSGSGDEKLFF. CDR3 nucleotide sequence: TGTGCCAGCAGCTCAGGGTCAGGGGATGAAAAACTGTTTTTT.